These 21 T cell receptor beta chains share one sample of origin, sequenced in a study of T cells in localized non-small cell lung cancer. Using immunoSEQ multiplex PCR, the repertoire was profiled, and TCRdb retains in-frame clones only, with some absent. The table records around 6,000 clones, roughly 89% of them present only once. The specimen was peripheral blood, collected before any cancer treatment. The receptors derive from a male donor aged 60 or over with stage I lung adenocarcinoma.

The V call is TRBV7-2, the J call TRBJ1-1; possible D gene TRBD1, 6 bases. V lost 3 bases to trimming and J lost 5 bases, with 10 bases between them. From germline, CDR1 is SGHTA and CDR2 FQGNSA. This CDR3 has 13 amino acids. Here the CDR3 DNA reads TGTGCCAGCAGCTTTGGGGGGCGGACTGAAGCTTTCTTT. Its protein product is CASSFGGRTEAFF.

This clone has only one observation. The V gene is TRBV9, the J gene TRBJ1-1; possibly TRBD1 for D (5 bases). The CDR3 runs 14 residues. Germline V lookup: CDR1 SGDLS, CDR2 YYNGEE. With 7 bases removed from V and 3 bases from J, the gap between germline ends came to 16 bases. In DNA form, the CDR3 reads TGTGCCAGCTCGAAGCAGATACAGGACACTGAAGCTTTCTTT. Amino acids: CASSKQIQDTEAFF.

The CDR3 bases are TGTGCCAGCGAATCGGATTCTAGTGACGAGCAGTTCTTC. This encodes CASESDSSDEQFF. This chain joins TRBV7-9 and TRBJ2-1; D gene uncertain. The CDR3 covers 13 residues. Germline assignment: CDR1 SEHNR and CDR2 FQNEAQ (reference sequence). Trimming took off 8 bases at V and 10 bases at J, with 18 bases between the two ends.

The chain recombines TRBV6-1 with TRBJ1-1; TRBD1 is a possible D gene (5 bases). Germline V gives CDR1 MNHNS, CDR2 SASEGT. This CDR3 has 15 amino acids. V was clipped by 4 bases and J by 5 bases, with 17 bases between them. The CDR3 sequence: CASSGGRDPRTEAFF. Here the CDR3 DNA reads TGTGCCAGCAGTGGGGGCAGGGATCCGAGAACTGAAGCTTTCTTT.

This rearrangement joins TRBV5-6 to TRBJ1-2; 7 bases agree with TRBD1. There are 14 residues in the CDR3. Germline-derived CDR1 and CDR2 are SGHDT and YYEEEE. With 4 bases clipped from V and 8 bases from J, the junction kept 11 bases outside the gene matches. The CDR3 region is CASSAGTAVGGYTF. The CDR3 region has the DNA TGTGCCAGCAGCGCCGGGACAGCCGTCGGGGGCTACACCTTC.

The chain combines TRBV5-6 with TRBJ1-1, with D maybe TRBD1 (6 bases). CDR3 length: 16 residues. Trimming took 2 bases from V and 1 from J, leaving 15 bases between them. Germline assignment: CDR1 SGHDT and CDR2 YYEEEE. Written as DNA, the CDR3 is TGTGCCAGCAGCTTAACCATGGGGGGGCGGAACACTGAAGCTTTCTTT. Protein sequence: CASSLTMGGRNTEAFF. The variable domain in full, with the rest retrieved from reference TRBV5-6 and TRBJ1-1, is DAGVTQSPTHLIKTRGQQVTLRCSPKSGHDTVSWYQQALGQGPQFIFQYYEEEERQRGNFPDRFSGHQFPNYSSELNVNALLLGDSALYLCASSLTMGGRNTEAFFGQGTRLTVV.

The chain recombines TRBV11-2 with TRBJ1-3, with 7 bases lining up with TRBD1. The CDR3 totals 15 residues. Germline trimming cut 3 bases from V and 3 bases from J; bases unmatched to any gene: 5. In germline, CDR1 is SGHAT, CDR2 FQNNGV. In nucleotides, the CDR3 is TGTGCCAGCAGCTTTTCGGACAGGCGTGGAAACACCATATATTTT. It codes for CASSFSDRRGNTIYF.

This clone was observed a few times. This rearrangement joins TRBV27 to TRBJ2-7; D might be TRBD1 (6 bases). Between the trimmed V and J ends, which lost 0 bases and 0 bases, there was a span of 18 bases. Germline CDR1 MNHEY, CDR2 SMNVEV (reference sequence). CDR3 length equals 18 residues. CDR3 sequence reads: CASSLSGTLTTSSYEQYV. In DNA form, the CDR3 reads TGTGCCAGCAGTTTATCAGGGACACTTACTACAAGCTCCTACGAGCAGTACGTC.

The chain has TRBV1 and TRBJ2-1; TRBD1 is the table's D call and was not checked against the DNA. TRBV1 is a pseudogene locus. The CDR3 length is 17 residues. The CDR3, as DNA: TGCACCAGCAGCCAAGATTGGCGGGACAGGGCCCACAATGAGCAGTTCTTC. It yields the protein CTSSQDWRDRAHNEQFF.

The chain links TRBV9 to TRBJ1-6, with 8 bases lining up with TRBD1. The J segment lost 7 bases and the V segment lost 4 bases, leaving 4 bases of the junction unmatched. The germline gives CDR1 SGDLS, CDR2 YYNGEE. The CDR3 totals 14 residues. The chain's CDR3 is CASSTTGENSPLHF. For the CDR3, the DNA is TGTGCCAGCAGCACGACAGGGGAGAATTCACCCCTCCACTTT.

The chain links TRBV5-1 to TRBJ2-5, with 7 bases that match TRBD1. The V and J ends lost 1 base and 5 bases, in that order; junction bases with no gene match: 8. This CDR3 region has 15 residues. Germline CDR1 and CDR2: SGHRS and YFSETQ. The CDR3 loop reads CASSLPTGADETQYF. The CDR3 nucleotides are TGCGCCAGCAGCTTGCCCACAGGGGCTGATGAGACCCAGTACTTC.

The V gene is TRBV19, the J gene TRBJ2-2, with 10 bases identical to TRBD2. The CDR3 runs to 19 residues. Germline CDR1 LNHDA, CDR2 SQIVND (reference sequence). V dropped 3 bases and J dropped 4; count of bases not matched to a gene: 14. Here the CDR3 reads CASSMIRLAGAMGTGELFF. Here the CDR3 DNA reads TGTGCCAGTAGTATGATAAGGCTAGCGGGGGCCATGGGCACCGGGGAGCTGTTTTTT.

The chain couples TRBV11-2 to TRBJ2-5; TRBD1 is a possible D gene (6 bases). Germline assignment: CDR1 SGHAT and CDR2 FQNNGV. This CDR3 comprises 13 residues. V was trimmed by 5 bases and J by 6 bases, leaving 13 bases between them. Here the CDR3 reads CASSPGVGQTQYF. CDR3 nucleotide sequence: TGTGCCAGCAGCCCAGGGGTGGGGCAGACCCAGTACTTC.

By its share, this clone is large. The rearrangement links TRBV19 to TRBJ1-1; the match to TRBD1 covers 7 bases. The CDR3 spans 14 residues. After removal of 5 bases from V and 6 bases from J, the junction contained 9 bases not matched to a gene. Germline-derived CDR1 and CDR2 are LNHDA and SQIVND (reference sequence). The CDR3 coding sequence is TGTGCCAGTAGTCCCGGGACAGTAAAAGCTGAAGCTTTCTTT. Protein sequence: CASSPGTVKAEAFF.

The V gene is TRBV4-1, the J gene TRBJ1-5, with TRBD1 matching over 9 bases. The germline V gene has CDR1 MGHRA and CDR2 YSYEKL. Unmatched junction bases numbered 2, after V lost 4 bases and J lost 4 bases. The CDR3 sequence is 14 residues long. The CDR3 DNA reads TGCGCCAGCAGCCGGGACAGGGATAATCAGCCCCAGCATTTT. Its protein product is CASSRDRDNQPQHF.

This clone was observed a single time. The rearrangement links TRBV11-2 to TRBJ2-1; 10 nucleotides agree with TRBD2. Germline loops: CDR1 SGHAT, CDR2 FQNNGV. Trimming cost V 0 bases and J 9 bases; bases outside gene matches: 11. The CDR3 is 17 residues long. The CDR3 region has the DNA TGTGCCAGCAGCTTAGACTCCACTAGCGGGGCCAGGGGTGAGCAGTTCTTC. Translating gives CASSLDSTSGARGEQFF.

This chain links TRBV28 with TRBJ1-2, with D perhaps TRBD1 (6 bases). CDR1 MDHEN and CDR2 SYDVKM come from the germline V gene. Deletions cut 6 bases from V and 6 bases from J, with 14 bases between. The CDR3 totals 13 residues. CDR3 coding DNA: TGTGCCAGCAGCATCAGGGGAGCGGATGGCTACACCTTC. Protein sequence: CASSIRGADGYTF.

CDR3 nucleotide sequence: TGTGCCAGCAGTTCCCTAAAGGGGGGGCCCCAAGAGACCCAGTACTTC. This sequence encodes CASSSLKGGPQETQYF. The chain recombines TRBV6-5 with TRBJ2-5; tentatively, D is TRBD2 (7 bases). This CDR3 contains 16 residues. V was trimmed by 4 bases and J by 1 base, leaving 16 bases between them. The germline V gene has CDR1 MNHEY and CDR2 SVGAGI.

This clone was seen a single time. The chain recombines TRBV7-2 with TRBJ2-4; 12 bases line up with TRBD2. The CDR3 has 19 residues. J gave up 3 bases and V 1 base, and 10 bases lay outside the gene matches. Germline lookup yields CDR1 SGHTA and CDR2 FQGNSA. The CDR3 coding sequence is TGTGCCAGCAGCTTAGTTCGTCTAGCGGGAGGGCCGGGCAAAAACATTCAGTACTTC. This encodes CASSLVRLAGGPGKNIQYF.

Relative to its sample, this clone is large (0.1 to 1%). This chain joins TRBV5-4 and TRBJ2-3; 10 bases fit TRBD2. In germline, CDR1 is SGHNT, CDR2 YYREEE (reference sequence). V shed 0 bases and J 6 bases; nucleotides not matched to a gene: 10. CDR3 length: 17 residues. CDR3 residues: CASSLALTSGLSDTQYF. CDR3 in DNA: TGTGCCAGCAGCTTGGCCTTGACTAGCGGGCTTAGTGATACGCAGTATTTT. Looking up the rest from reference TRBV5-4 and TRBJ2-3 gives the full variable domain: ETGVTQSPTHLIKTRGQQVTLRCSSQSGHNTVSWYQQALGQGPQFIFQYYREEENGRGNFPPRFSGLQFPNYSSELNVNALELDDSALYLCASSLALTSGLSDTQYFGPGTRLTVL.

The rearrangement joins TRBV6-5 to TRBJ1-1, with 7 bases fitting TRBD1. CDR1 and CDR2 (germline): MNHEY, SVGAGI. Trimming cost V 2 bases and J 8 bases; bases outside gene matches: 8. The CDR3 length is 14 residues. This chain's CDR3 is CASSYEGGLREAFF. The CDR3 DNA reads as TGTGCCAGCAGTTACGAAGGGGGCCTTAGGGAAGCTTTCTTT.